A single sample is the source of the 9 T cell receptor beta chains below, sequenced in a study of blood T cell repertoires in COVID-19 (dated by TCRdb to the early 2020s). Library preparation employed the immunoSEQ multiplex PCR assay. The table was pulled from immuneACCESS by TCRdb, which kept in-frame rearrangements only. Such tables lose some clones; where checked, under half of the loss comes from unresolved V genes, and the rest has no known cause. This sample gives about half a million clones in total; more than 85% of them show up just once. 6.5% to 9.5% of the sample comes from the top ten. Sequencing was carried out using PBMCs or T cells enriched from blood (not recorded which). These receptors were obtained from a woman aged 60-75 years who had recovered from COVID-19.

This sequence joins TRBV12-5 and TRBJ2-2; 9 bases line up with TRBD1. The ends lost 6 bases at V and 7 bases at J; junction bases unmatched: 6. The germline V gene has CDR1 LGHNT and CDR2 FRNRAP. The CDR3 has 14 residues. CDR3 residues: CASGYWTGVGELFF. The CDR3, as DNA: TGTGCTAGTGGGTACTGGACAGGGGTCGGGGAGCTGTTTTTT.

This clone came up once. This chain connects TRBV18 to TRBJ2-2; TRBD1 agrees at 7 bases. J was trimmed by 0 bases and V by 6 bases; bases with no gene match: 7. The CDR3 is 16 amino acids. Germline V gives CDR1 KGHSH, CDR2 LQKENI. In DNA form, the CDR3 reads TGTGCCAGCTCCGTGACAGGGCACGCGAACACCGGGGAGCTGTTTTTT. Residues: CASSVTGHANTGELFF.

In its sample, this clone was seen once. CDR3: CASSLNIQVVYEQYF. CDR3 DNA sequence: TGTGCCAGTTCGCTCAACATCCAGGTCGTATACGAGCAGTACTTC. The gene calls are TRBV19 and TRBJ2-7; D remains unclear. Trimming took 8 bases from V and 4 from J, leaving 21 bases between them. The CDR3 runs 15 residues. CDR1 is LNHDA, CDR2 SQIVND, per germline (reference sequence). Full variable domain (rest looked up from reference TRBV19 and TRBJ2-7): DGGITQSPKYLFRKEGQNVTLSCEQNLNHDAMYWYRQDPGQGLRLIYYSQIVNDFQKGDIAEGYSVSREKKESFPLTVTSAQKNPTAFYLCASSLNIQVVYEQYFGPGTRLTVT.

This chain joins TRBV10-3 and TRBJ2-4; 7 nucleotides agree with TRBD1. J was trimmed by 8 bases and V by 7 bases; bases with no gene match: 8. This CDR3 region has 13 residues. The germline CDR1 and CDR2 sequences are ENHRY and SYGVKD. The CDR3 sequence: CAIKSGQGDIQYF. CDR3 DNA sequence: TGTGCCATCAAGTCGGGGCAGGGGGACATTCAGTACTTC.

The rearrangement uses TRBV2 and TRBJ2-1; weak D call: TRBD2 (6 bases). There are 14 residues in the CDR3. Germline V gene data show CDR1 as SNHLY and CDR2 as FYNNEI. The V and J ends lost 4 bases and 4 bases respectively, with 11 bases between them. The CDR3 loop is CASSAEGRYNEQFF. CDR3 DNA sequence: TGTGCCAGCAGTGCGGAGGGCAGATACAATGAGCAGTTCTTC.

This clone was seen only once. This chain joins TRBV27 and TRBJ1-5, with D possibly TRBD1 on 6 matching bases. V lost 5 bases and J 3 bases, leaving 11 bases between the germline ends. There are 14 residues in the CDR3. The germline V gene has CDR1 MNHEY and CDR2 SMNVEV (reference sequence). The CDR3 reads CASSKGGLNQPQHF. The CDR3 nucleotides read TGTGCCAGCAGTAAAGGGGGTCTCAATCAGCCCCAGCATTTT.

The gene calls are TRBV30 and TRBJ1-5, with a possible D match to TRBD1 (6 bases). The CDR3 is 14 amino acids. Per germline, CDR1 GTSNPN and CDR2 SVGIG (reference sequence). The V gene lost 3 bases and the J gene lost 1 base, with 10 bases spanning the gap. As DNA, the CDR3 is TGTGCCTGGAGCCACACAGGGAGCAATCAGCCCCAGCATTTT. This gives the protein CAWSHTGSNQPQHF.

CDR3 region: CASSYNRGINEKLFF. CDR3 in DNA: TGTGCCAGCAGCTATAACAGGGGCATCAATGAAAAACTGTTTTTT. The gene calls are TRBV7-6 and TRBJ1-4; the match to TRBD1 covers 7 bases. The length of the CDR3 is 15 residues. Looked up from germline, CDR1 is SGHVS and CDR2 is FNYEAQ. With 4 bases clipped from V and 5 bases from J, the junction kept 7 bases outside the gene matches. The full variable domain, with the rest looked up from reference TRBV7-6 and TRBJ1-4, is GAGVSQSPRYKVTKRGQDVALRCDPISGHVSLYWYRQALGQGPEFLTYFNYEAQQDKSGLPNDRFSAERPEGSISTLTIQRTEQRDSAMYRCASSYNRGINEKLFFGSGTQLSVL.

The chain carries TRBV30 and TRBJ1-2, with D unresolved. V lost 1 base and J 5 bases, leaving 23 bases between the germline ends. CDR1 is GTSNPN, CDR2 SVGIG, per germline (reference sequence). This CDR3 region has 17 residues. Here the CDR3 reads CAWSGLPVLDGSYGYTF. The CDR3 DNA sequence: TGTGCCTGGAGTGGCCTACCTGTCCTAGACGGGTCGTATGGCTACACCTTC.